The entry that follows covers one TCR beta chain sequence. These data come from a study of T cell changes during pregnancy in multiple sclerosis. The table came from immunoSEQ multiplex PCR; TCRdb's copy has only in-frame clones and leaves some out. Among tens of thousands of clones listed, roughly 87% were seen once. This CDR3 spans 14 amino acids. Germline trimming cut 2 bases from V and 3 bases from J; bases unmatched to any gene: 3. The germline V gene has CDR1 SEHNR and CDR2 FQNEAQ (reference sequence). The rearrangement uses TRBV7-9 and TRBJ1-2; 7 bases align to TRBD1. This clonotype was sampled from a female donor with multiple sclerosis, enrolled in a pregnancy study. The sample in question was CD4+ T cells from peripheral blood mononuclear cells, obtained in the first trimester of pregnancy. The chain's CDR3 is CASSLRTGDYGYTF. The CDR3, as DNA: TGTGCCAGCAGCTTACGAACAGGGGACTATGGCTACACCTTC. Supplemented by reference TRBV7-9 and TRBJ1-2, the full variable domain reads DTGVSQNPRHKITKRGQNVTFRCDPISEHNRLYWYRQTLGQGPEFLTYFQNEAQLEKSRLLSDRFSAERPKGSFSTLEIQRTEQGDSAMYLCASSLRTGDYGYTFGSGTRLTVV.